This T cell receptor beta chain was sequenced for a study of CD8+CD57+ T cells in acquired aplastic anemia. On the study more broadly: The study obtained an average of around 3.4 ug of DNA from sorted CD4+ and CD8+ cells. Findings and limits, study-wide: Patients were compared with controls for CD8+ Simpson's diversity, and no significant difference emerged.

The study profiled TCR beta VDJ and CDR3 using genomic DNA as template. TCRdb used MiXCR to reprocess the reads, holding one entry per CDR3 protein. The sample has 75,000 to 80,000 distinct CDR3 sequences; roughly three quarters are singletons. Sequencing involved patients with CD8+CD57+ cell expansion previously shown by flow cytometry. V gave up 4 bases and J gave up 4 bases; unmatched junction bases: 6. Germline CDR1 ENHRY, CDR2 SYGVKD. This CDR3 is 15 amino acids long. A remark on this clonotype: Its antigen remains unidentified.

V usage is TRBV10-3 and J usage is TRBJ2-1, with TRBD2 matching 8 bases. Sequenced: sorted CD4+, CD8+, or CD8+CD57+ T cells (not recorded which) from PBMCs. This clonotype was obtained from a human donor with aplastic anemia. The DNA for the CDR3 is TGTGCCATCAGTGGCACGAGCGGGGGTTACAATGAGCAGTTCTTC. Amino acid sequence: CAISGTSGGYNEQFF.